This T cell receptor (beta chain) originates from a study of T-cell memory formation after mild COVID-19. Study context: TCR clusters were largely donor specific. Study-wide findings and caveats: Cross-reactive memory apparently joined, as some responding clones appeared in pre-infection memory.

V shed 5 bases, J shed 6 bases, and the junction held 13 bases outside the gene matches. The V gene's germline CDR1 is WSHSY and CDR2 SAAADI. The CDR3 is 16 residues long. TCRdb called the 5' RACE reads again in MiXCR, with one record for every CDR3 protein. Of approximately 230,000 distinct CDR3 sequences in the sample, less than 20% were seen once. To note about this clonotype: Antigen specificity is unknown.

This sequence originates from a man between 18 and 29 years old who had mild COVID-19 (a few samples of this study predate the infection). Cell type and time point are not known. V usage is TRBV10-2 and J usage is TRBJ2-7, with 10 bases matching TRBD2. Specimen: PBMCs or a T cell subset sorted from them (not recorded which). CDR3 DNA sequence: TGCGCCAGCAGTCCTCATAGCGGGGGGCCAAGTAGCGAGCAGTACTTC. Its protein product is CASSPHSGGPSSEQYF.